A single sample gave rise to the 25 T cell receptor beta chains below, sequenced in a study of cytomegalovirus exposure and HLA in healthy donors. This PCR relied on a set of 60 Vbeta primers and 13 Jbeta primers. Assay used: immunoSEQ multiplex PCR; TCRdb lists only in-frame clones, some missing. The repertoire holds 90,000 to 150,000 clones, with over 75% as singletons. Sequencing was performed on PBMCs. These receptors originate from a human donor in good health.

V usage is TRBV5-5 and J usage is TRBJ2-7, with 8 bases identical to TRBD2. Germline V lookup: CDR1 SGHKS, CDR2 YYEKEE (reference sequence). The length of the CDR3 is 14 residues. With V trimmed by 4 bases and J by 4 bases, 7 bases remained unmatched. The CDR3, as DNA: TGTGCCAGCAGCCGGGGGGGGTTGGCTTACGAGCAGTACTTC. The encoded protein is CASSRGGLAYEQYF.

For this clone: Distinct nucleotide sequences in the sample also encode this CDR3. The chain carries TRBV5-1 and TRBJ2-5; 7 nucleotides match TRBD2. V was pared by 0 bases and J by 2 bases, with 7 bases of the junction left unmatched. Germline-derived CDR1 and CDR2 are SGHRS and YFSETQ. CDR3 size: 16 residues. CDR3 region: CASSLGASGPQETQYF. CDR3 in DNA: TGCGCCAGCAGCTTGGGGGCTAGCGGACCGCAAGAGACCCAGTACTTC. Combining the CDR3 with reference TRBV5-1 and TRBJ2-5 gives the whole variable domain KAGVTQTPRYLIKTRGQQVTLSCSPISGHRSVSWYQQTPGQGLQFLFEYFSETQRNKGNFPGRFSGRQFSNSRSEMNVSTLELGDSALYLCASSLGASGPQETQYFGPGTRLLVL.

This clone was seen more than once but under ten times. DNA of the CDR3: TGTGCTAGTGGTTTGGTAGGAGGGGGCGGCAATCAGCCCCAGCATTTT. Amino acid sequence: CASGLVGGGGNQPQHF. This rearrangement joins TRBV12-5 to TRBJ1-5, with 7 bases identical to TRBD1. Germline CDR1 is LGHNT and CDR2 is FRNRAP. There are 16 residues in the CDR3. With V trimmed by 0 bases and J by 2 bases, 4 bases remained unmatched.

This clone showed up just a few times. This chain uses TRBV6-5 with TRBJ1-2; D is possibly TRBD1 (5 bases). The germline CDR1 and CDR2 sequences are MNHEY and SVGAGI. Trimming took off 8 bases at V and 2 bases at J, with 18 bases between the two ends. The CDR3 runs 15 residues. The CDR3 region has the DNA TGTGCCAGCTGTAGGGACGGGGGAATAAACTATGGCTACACCTTC. Translating gives CASCRDGGINYGYTF.

The chain joins TRBV28 to TRBJ2-5, with D tentatively TRBD2 (6 bases). TRBJ2-7 explains the end of the DNA better; the J call may be wrong. CDR3 length: 13 residues. The V gene's germline CDR1 is MDHEN and CDR2 SYDVKM. CDR3 sequence: CASSLGGSYEQYF. Written as DNA, the CDR3 is TGTGCCAGCAGTTTGGGGGGTTCCTACGAGCAGTACTTC.

The chain employs TRBV6-5 and TRBJ2-2; D is ambiguous. Germline V CDR1 and CDR2: MNHEY, SVGAGI. The CDR3 covers 14 residues. Trimming cost V 0 bases and J 7 bases, with 9 bases left between them. CDR3 sequence: CASSYSEVVGELFF. The CDR3 nucleotides are TGTGCCAGCAGTTACTCCGAGGTCGTCGGGGAGCTGTTTTTT.

This chain joins TRBV2 and TRBJ2-1; 7 bases agree with TRBD2. The ends lost 2 bases at V and 6 bases at J; junction bases unmatched: 7. Germline CDR1 SNHLY, CDR2 FYNNEI. The CDR3 loop spans 15 amino acids. The DNA for the CDR3 is TGTGCCAGCAGTGAATATCGGCGGGGGTCCAATGAGCAGTTCTTC. This translates into CASSEYRRGSNEQFF.

This clone was counted a few times. The gene calls are TRBV2 and TRBJ2-7, with D possibly being TRBD2 (5 bases). The length of the CDR3 is 16 residues. Germline CDR1 and CDR2: SNHLY and FYNNEI. Trimming cost V 4 bases and J 0 bases, with 16 bases left between them. CDR3 loop: CASSADTPRGSYEQYF. As DNA, the CDR3 is TGTGCCAGCAGTGCCGATACTCCCCGGGGCTCCTACGAGCAGTACTTC.

The chain has TRBV5-1 and TRBJ2-5, with a possible D match to TRBD1 (5 bases). V lost 2 bases to trimming and J lost 6 bases, with 23 bases between them. Germline CDR1 is SGHRS and CDR2 is YFSETQ. CDR3 size: 17 residues. CDR3 residues: CASSFGRARWLPKTQYF. The CDR3 nucleotides are TGCGCCAGCAGCTTTGGCAGGGCACGATGGTTACCTAAGACCCAGTACTTC.

V gene TRBV28 combines with J gene TRBJ2-7, with 11 bases identical to TRBD2. V lost 1 base, J lost 6 bases, and 20 bases stayed unmatched. CDR3 length equals 20 residues. Per the germline V gene, CDR1 is MDHEN and CDR2 is SYDVKM. This CDR3 is CASSLFGGGASGRIPAEQYF. The CDR3 nucleotides are TGTGCCAGCAGTTTATTTGGGGGTGGGGCTAGCGGGAGGATTCCGGCCGAGCAGTACTTC.

The V and J genes are TRBV11-2 and TRBJ2-3; 12 nucleotides line up with TRBD2. The CDR3 runs to 17 residues. Germline CDR1 and CDR2: SGHAT and FQNNGV. The J segment lost 5 bases and the V segment lost 5 bases, leaving 11 bases of the junction unmatched. In DNA form, the CDR3 reads TGTGCCAGCAGCCCCAAGATAGAGGGACTAGCGGGAGATACGCAGTATTTT. This gives the protein CASSPKIEGLAGDTQYF.

The rearrangement joins TRBV6-5 to TRBJ2-7, with 10 bases matching TRBD1. Trimming at V came to 8 bases and at J to 4 bases, leaving 5 bases not matched to a gene. The CDR3 is made up of 13 amino acids. Germline V gene data show CDR1 as MNHEY and CDR2 as SVGAGI. The CDR3 region is CASGDRGLYEQYF. For the CDR3, the DNA is TGTGCCAGCGGTGACAGGGGGCTATACGAGCAGTACTTC.

This chain links TRBV29-1 with TRBJ2-7, with 9 bases fitting TRBD1. Trimming cost V 4 bases and J 2 bases; bases outside gene matches: 3. Germline V lookup: CDR1 SQVTM, CDR2 ANQGSEA. The CDR3 runs 13 residues. CDR3 amino acids: CSVADRGPYEQYF. CDR3 DNA: TGCAGCGTTGCGGACAGGGGACCCTACGAGCAGTACTTC.

The rearrangement joins TRBV7-6 to TRBJ2-1; 11 bases match TRBD2. From germline, CDR1 is SGHVS and CDR2 FNYEAQ. CDR3 length equals 17 residues. The ends lost 5 bases at V and 4 bases at J; junction bases unmatched: 10. CDR3 coding DNA: TGTGCCAGCAGCCCCAATACTGGGACTAGCGGTTACAATGAGCAGTTCTTC. As protein: CASSPNTGTSGYNEQFF.

The rearrangement uses TRBV11-2 and TRBJ2-5, with 12 bases identical to TRBD2. The germline gives CDR1 SGHAT, CDR2 FQNNGV. The trim removed 6 bases at V and 3 bases at J, leaving 8 bases unmatched. The CDR3 runs to 16 residues. The CDR3 DNA sequence: TGTGCCAGCAGATCCAGACTAGCGGGAGTCGAAGAGACCCAGTACTTC. It is translated as CASRSRLAGVEETQYF.

The rearrangement joins TRBV2 to TRBJ1-1, with a tentative D call TRBD1 (5 bases). Germline V gene sequence: CDR1 SNHLY, CDR2 FYNNEI. V lost 5 bases, J lost 4 bases, and 11 bases lay in between. The CDR3 is 13 residues long. The CDR3 bases are TGTGCCAGCAGTACACAGGTCGGCACTGAAGCTTTCTTT. This sequence encodes CASSTQVGTEAFF.

The CDR3 here is CASSLSSGKEQYF. The CDR3 region has the DNA TGCGCCAGCAGCTTGTCGTCAGGGAAGGAGCAGTACTTC. This chain connects TRBV5-1 to TRBJ2-7, with TRBD1 as a possible D gene (5 bases). The CDR3 spans 13 residues. Germline-derived CDR1 and CDR2 are SGHRS and YFSETQ. With 1 base removed from V and 7 bases from J, the gap between germline ends came to 12 bases.

This chain joins TRBV2 and TRBJ2-7, with D perhaps TRBD2 (5 bases). The CDR3 runs to 14 residues. The V and J ends lost 2 bases and 4 bases respectively, with 12 bases between them. In germline, CDR1 is SNHLY, CDR2 FYNNEI. Here the CDR3 reads CASSEMEESYEQYF. The CDR3 coding sequence is TGTGCCAGCAGTGAAATGGAGGAAAGTTACGAGCAGTACTTC.

A few counts support this clone. The rearrangement joins TRBV30 to TRBJ1-5, with D hard to call. The CDR3 spans 13 residues. V was cut by 1 base and J by 8 bases, with 12 bases left in between. Germline V gives CDR1 GTSNPN, CDR2 SVGIG (reference sequence). CDR3 DNA: TGTGCCTGGAGTGCACCCCCAGAAAAGCCCCAGCATTTT. This sequence encodes CAWSAPPEKPQHF.

This CDR3 is CASRKPEASGNTIYF. The CDR3 DNA is TGTGCCAGCAGGAAACCCGAAGCGTCCGGAAACACCATATATTTT. The V call is TRBV6-1, the J call TRBJ1-3; no firm D call. The CDR3 has 15 residues. V was shortened by 6 bases and J by 4 bases, with 16 bases between the two germline ends. The germline V gene has CDR1 MNHNS and CDR2 SASEGT.

The CDR3 here is CASSAIASGVSEQFF. For the CDR3, the DNA is TGCGCCAGCAGCGCCATTGCTAGCGGGGTGAGTGAGCAGTTCTTC. The chain combines TRBV5-1 with TRBJ2-1; TRBD2 matches at 9 bases. CDR3 length: 15 amino acids. Per the germline V gene, CDR1 is SGHRS and CDR2 is YFSETQ. J gave up 9 bases and V 4 bases, and 11 bases lay outside the gene matches.

The chain is built from TRBV28 and TRBJ1-1, with D maybe TRBD1 (6 bases). The V and J ends lost 2 bases and 4 bases respectively, with 11 bases between them. This CDR3 spans 14 amino acids. Germline CDR1 is MDHEN and CDR2 is SYDVKM. Here the CDR3 reads CASSLMGGRTEAFF. CDR3 coding DNA: TGTGCCAGCAGTTTAATGGGGGGGCGCACTGAAGCTTTCTTT.

The rearrangement joins TRBV25-1 to TRBJ1-1; D unclear. Trimming removed 4 bases at V and 2 bases at J, with 14 bases between. This CDR3 contains 15 residues. Germline CDR1 reads MGHDK; CDR2 reads SYGVNS. CDR3 residues: CASSGTGWDNTEAFF. The CDR3 DNA reads as TGTGCCAGCAGTGGGACGGGATGGGATAACACTGAAGCTTTCTTT.

The rearrangement uses TRBV6-6 and TRBJ2-7; TRBD1 matches at 7 bases. With V trimmed by 5 bases and J by 1 base, 8 bases remained unmatched. The V gene's germline CDR1 is MNHNY and CDR2 SVGAGI (reference sequence). The CDR3 length is 15 residues. CDR3 in amino acids: CASSLRQGWSYEQYF. Written as DNA, the CDR3 is TGTGCCAGCAGTCTCCGACAGGGTTGGTCCTACGAGCAGTACTTC.

This clone was seen a handful of times. The chain is built from TRBV19 and TRBJ1-1; TRBD1 agrees at 8 bases. The length of the CDR3 is 17 residues. Germline values: CDR1 LNHDA, CDR2 SQIVND (reference sequence). With V trimmed by 6 bases and J by 0 bases, 12 bases remained unmatched. The CDR3 reads CASRRSGTGSMNTEAFF. The CDR3 DNA reads as TGTGCCAGTAGACGATCCGGGACAGGCTCCATGAACACTGAAGCTTTCTTT.